This passage covers 28 T cell receptor beta chains from one sample sequenced in a study of cytomegalovirus exposure and HLA in healthy donors. Sequenced by immunoSEQ multiplex PCR; TCRdb stores in-frame clones only, minus some. The sample has fewer than 250,000 clones, approximately 80% seen once. Sequenced sample: PBMCs. These receptor sequences come from a woman in her 30s in good health and CMV-seropositive.

This clone was counted a few times. This chain joins TRBV19 and TRBJ1-2, with TRBD1 matching 7 bases. V lost 4 bases and J lost 5; bases outside the gene matches: 7. Germline loops: CDR1 LNHDA, CDR2 SQIVND (reference sequence). This CDR3 contains 14 residues. CDR3 nucleotides: TGTGCCAGTAGTAAGACAGGGCAACTTTATGGCTACACCTTC. Encoded protein: CASSKTGQLYGYTF.

The chain employs TRBV7-8 and TRBJ2-1, with TRBD2 identical over 15 bases. V was pared by 5 bases and J by 9 bases, with 8 bases of the junction left unmatched. This CDR3 region has 16 residues. Per germline, CDR1 SGHVS and CDR2 FQNEAQ. CDR3 nucleotide sequence: TGTGCCAGCAGCCCCCGGGGACTAGCGGGAGGTAGTGAGCAGTTCTTC. Its translation: CASSPRGLAGGSEQFF. Using reference TRBV7-8 and TRBJ2-1 for the parts outside the CDR3, the full variable domain is GAGVSQSPRYKVAKRGQDVALRCDPISGHVSLFWYQQALGQGPEFLTYFQNEAQLDKSGLPSDRFFAERPEGSVSTLKIQRTQQEDSAVYLCASSPRGLAGGSEQFFGPGTRLTVL.

The V call is TRBV4-3, the J call TRBJ2-1; no clear D. The germline gives CDR1 LGHNA, CDR2 YSLEER. The CDR3 has 15 residues. V was cut by 0 bases and J by 4 bases, with 10 bases left in between. The DNA of the CDR3 is TGCGCCAGCAGCCAAGATAACTATGTTTACAATGAGCAGTTCTTC. It translates to CASSQDNYVYNEQFF.

This chain uses TRBV9 with TRBJ2-1; D is unclear. This CDR3 contains 13 residues. The V gene's germline CDR1 is SGDLS and CDR2 YYNGEE. Trimming cost V 4 bases and J 8 bases, with 13 bases left between them. The CDR3 DNA is TGTGCCAGCAGCAGAACCGGTCGTCATGAGCAGTTCTTC. Protein product: CASSRTGRHEQFF.

The chain recombines TRBV10-2 with TRBJ1-5; D is unresolved. Trimming stripped 5 bases from V and 2 bases from J, with 7 bases between. Germline V gene data show CDR1 as WSHSY and CDR2 as SAAADI. The length of the CDR3 is 13 residues. The CDR3 DNA reads TGCGCCAGCAGTTGGGGAGGCAATCAGCCCCAGCATTTT. This codes for CASSWGGNQPQHF.

This chain uses TRBV6-5 with TRBJ2-3; D remains unclear. Germline V gene lookup returns CDR1 MNHEY and CDR2 SVGAGI. V was shortened by 2 bases and J by 0 bases, with 3 bases between the two germline ends. The CDR3 length is 13 residues. The CDR3 spells CASSYVSTDTQYF. As DNA, the CDR3 is TGTGCCAGCAGTTACGTCAGCACAGATACGCAGTATTTT.

This chain connects TRBV10-2 to TRBJ1-5; D is ambiguous. Germline V gene sequence: CDR1 WSHSY, CDR2 SAAADI. The CDR3 loop spans 15 amino acids. The V gene lost 6 bases and the J gene lost 0 bases, with 12 bases spanning the gap. CDR3 coding DNA: TGCGCCAGCAGCGAGGACGGATATAGCAATCAGCCCCAGCATTTT. Translated: CASSEDGYSNQPQHF.

The CDR3 is CAWATWEGEQFF. The CDR3, as DNA: TGTGCCTGGGCTACTTGGGAGGGTGAGCAGTTCTTC. The chain uses TRBV30 and TRBJ2-1; 7 positions agree with TRBD2. Germline V gene data show CDR1 as GTSNPN and CDR2 as SVGIG (reference sequence). The CDR3 runs 12 residues. The junction had 7 bases not matched to a gene; V was cut back by 5 bases and J by 9 bases.

The chain combines TRBV27 with TRBJ2-7; 7 positions match TRBD2. The CDR3 is made up of 13 amino acids. Germline values: CDR1 MNHEY, CDR2 SMNVEV (reference sequence). V was clipped by 5 bases and J by 0 bases; unmatched bases: 1. The CDR3 protein is CASSRLASYEQYF. The CDR3 DNA follows: TGTGCCAGCAGTCGACTAGCCTCCTACGAGCAGTACTTC.

The CDR3 spells CASLRGANEKLFF. In nucleotides, the CDR3 is TGTGCCAGCCTCCGGGGGGCTAATGAAAAACTGTTTTTT. The chain links TRBV2 to TRBJ1-4, with D possibly TRBD1 on 5 matching bases. This CDR3 contains 13 residues. Per germline, CDR1 SNHLY and CDR2 FYNNEI. Trimming removed 8 bases from V and 3 bases from J, with 10 bases in between.

The chain couples TRBV27 to TRBJ1-5, with D tentatively TRBD1 (6 bases). Between the trimmed V and J ends, which lost 5 bases and 3 bases, there was a span of 11 bases. Germline-derived CDR1 and CDR2 are MNHEY and SMNVEV (reference sequence). The CDR3 has 14 amino acids. Here the CDR3 reads CASSITGFNQPQHF. CDR3 DNA sequence: TGTGCCAGCAGTATTACAGGGTTCAATCAGCCCCAGCATTTT.

The rearrangement links TRBV7-9 to TRBJ1-2; D perhaps matches TRBD1 (5 bases). CDR1 is SEHNR and CDR2 is FQNEAQ in the germline V gene (reference sequence). CDR3 length: 17 residues. Trimming pared 11 bases from V and 1 base from J, leaving 26 bases between. The CDR3: CADEVEDIRGINYGYTF. DNA for the CDR3: TGTGCCGACGAGGTTGAGGACATCCGCGGCATTAACTATGGCTACACCTTC. Using reference TRBV7-9 and TRBJ1-2 for the parts outside the CDR3, the full variable domain is DTGVSQNPRHKITKRGQNVTFRCDPISEHNRLYWYRQTLGQGPEFLTYFQNEAQLEKSRLLSDRFSAERPKGSFSTLEIQRTEQGDSAMYLCADEVEDIRGINYGYTFGSGTRLTVV.

This chain connects TRBV2 to TRBJ1-1; D is uncertain. The ends were cut back, 8 bases at V and 5 bases at J, with 18 bases in the middle. This CDR3 comprises 14 residues. Germline V gene lookup returns CDR1 SNHLY and CDR2 FYNNEI. CDR3 region: CASPEPARLTEAFF. In DNA, the CDR3 is TGTGCCAGCCCCGAGCCCGCCAGGCTGACTGAAGCTTTCTTT.

The CDR3 DNA sequence: TGTGCCAGCAGTATTCTCCCACCTAAGTCCGGAGGAAACATTCAGTACTTC. Translation gives CASSILPPKSGGNIQYF. The chain uses TRBV27 and TRBJ2-4, with D possibly being TRBD2 (5 bases). The CDR3 has 17 amino acids. Germline-derived CDR1 and CDR2 are MNHEY and SMNVEV (reference sequence). The V gene lost 5 bases and the J gene lost 6 bases, with 23 bases spanning the gap.

The chain has TRBV5-1 and TRBJ1-2, with 9 bases aligning to TRBD1. The CDR3 is made up of 14 amino acids. J lost 8 bases, V lost 4 bases, and 9 bases had no gene match. Germline V gene lookup returns CDR1 SGHRS and CDR2 YFSETQ. The CDR3 DNA reads as TGCGCCAGCAGCATACCACAGGGGGCGGCAGGCTACACCTTC. Translating it yields CASSIPQGAAGYTF.

The chain couples TRBV28 to TRBJ2-6; D gene ambiguous. CDR1 and CDR2 from the germline V gene are MDHEN and SYDVKM. This CDR3 has 13 residues. V lost 6 bases to trimming and J lost 7 bases, with 10 bases between them. CDR3 nucleotides: TGTGCCAGCAGCTCGGGTTTAGCCAACGTCCTGACTTTC. This encodes CASSSGLANVLTF.

V gene TRBV4-2 combines with J gene TRBJ2-1; 8 bases align to TRBD2. Germline-derived CDR1 and CDR2 are LGHNA and YNFKEQ. Losses at the gene ends were 5 bases for V and 10 bases for J; bases not matched to a gene: 13. This CDR3 comprises 15 residues. The DNA of the CDR3 is TGTGCCAGCAGCTCGGGAGGGCAGGAATGGGGGGAGCAGTTCTTC. Translating gives CASSSGGQEWGEQFF.

The V and J genes are TRBV6-1 and TRBJ2-4; D is perhaps TRBD1 or TRBD2 (5 bases each). There are 13 residues in the CDR3. Germline V gene sequence: CDR1 MNHNS, CDR2 SASEGT. Trimming cost V 4 bases and J 11 bases, with 15 bases left between them. CDR3 protein: CASSGDDNRLQYF. Here the CDR3 DNA reads TGTGCCAGCAGTGGGGACGATAATCGACTTCAGTACTTC.

This chain joins TRBV10-2 and TRBJ1-1; TRBD1 matches 10 bases. The V gene's germline CDR1 is WSHSY and CDR2 SAAADI. This CDR3 has 13 residues. Unmatched junction bases numbered 4, after V lost 7 bases and J lost 5 bases. CDR3 loop: CASIDRGQTEAFF. For the CDR3, the DNA is TGCGCCAGCATAGACAGGGGGCAGACTGAAGCTTTCTTT.

This rearrangement joins TRBV9 to TRBJ2-1; TRBD2 matches 13 bases. Germline values: CDR1 SGDLS, CDR2 YYNGEE. CDR3 size: 17 residues. The V and J ends lost 0 bases and 9 bases, in that order; junction bases with no gene match: 9. The CDR3 DNA reads TGTGCCAGCAGCGTAGAAACTAGCGGGAGGGCACGGGGTGAGCAGTTCTTC. Translating gives CASSVETSGRARGEQFF.

With respect to this clone: The junction shows a germline mismatch at one end, possibly a read error. J is TRBJ2-7 and V is TRBV7-6; 8 nucleotides match TRBD2. The CDR3 spans 16 residues. The germline V gene has CDR1 SGHVS and CDR2 FNYEAQ. CDR3 in amino acids: CASSLATSGTSYEQYF. As DNA, the CDR3 is TGTGCCAGCAGTTTAGCTACTAGCGGAACCTCCTACGAGCAGTACTTC.

The chain uses TRBV5-4 and TRBJ2-7; TRBD2 might be the D (5 bases). The V end was cut by 4 bases, the J end by 4 bases, with 15 bases between. The CDR3 is 14 residues long. The germline CDR1 and CDR2 sequences are SGHNT and YYREEE (reference sequence). CDR3 DNA: TGTGCCAGCAGCCCCGCGGGCACCAGTTACGAGCAGTACTTC. Translation: CASSPAGTSYEQYF.

This clone is a singleton in its sample. The chain combines TRBV9 with TRBJ2-1, with 7 bases that match TRBD2. The CDR3 totals 16 residues. The V segment lost 5 bases and the J segment 8 bases; nucleotides outside the gene matches: 16. Germline CDR1 SGDLS, CDR2 YYNGEE. CDR3 region: CASSAPTGGGPDEQFF. CDR3 coding DNA: TGTGCCAGCAGTGCCCCTACGGGGGGAGGGCCCGATGAGCAGTTCTTC.

The chain combines TRBV9 with TRBJ1-1; D might be TRBD1 (5 bases). The germline gives CDR1 SGDLS, CDR2 YYNGEE. V shed 4 bases and J shed 1 base, with 14 bases lying between them. CDR3 length equals 15 residues. In DNA, the CDR3 is TGTGCCAGCAGCAAAACGGGACGGACGAACACTGAAGCTTTCTTT. Its translation: CASSKTGRTNTEAFF.

This sequence joins TRBV25-1 and TRBJ2-3; 10 nucleotides match TRBD2. The V gene end was trimmed by 5 bases and the J gene end by 3 bases; junction bases not matched to a gene: 8. The CDR3 runs 16 residues. Germline V lookup: CDR1 MGHDK, CDR2 SYGVNS. The CDR3 DNA follows: TGTGCCAGCAGTCGGACTAGCGGAGTTAGAACAGATACGCAGTATTTT. This gives the protein CASSRTSGVRTDTQYF.

The rearrangement uses TRBV4-2 and TRBJ2-2; 11 bases are a match to TRBD2. V lost 2 bases to trimming and J lost 3 bases; unmatched junction nucleotides: 5. This CDR3 is built from 17 residues. Per germline, CDR1 LGHNA and CDR2 YNFKEQ. The CDR3 sequence is CASSQLAGGVDTGELFF. CDR3 coding DNA: TGTGCCAGCAGCCAACTAGCGGGAGGAGTTGACACCGGGGAGCTGTTTTTT.

This clone was detected only a few times. The chain has TRBV5-3 and TRBJ2-7; 15 nucleotides align to TRBD2. TRBV5-3 is treated as an ORF (open reading frame) with a function not yet certain. V gave up 0 bases and J gave up 4 bases; unmatched junction bases: 5. This CDR3 has 17 amino acids. The CDR3 DNA follows: TGTGCCAGAAGCTTGGGGACTAGCGGGAGGGCCGATTACGAGCAGTACTTC. It translates to CARSLGTSGRADYEQYF.

The chain employs TRBV6-1 and TRBJ2-7, with D perhaps TRBD2 (6 bases). Germline V lookup: CDR1 MNHNS, CDR2 SASEGT. V was trimmed by 8 bases and J by 2 bases, leaving 10 bases between them. The CDR3 runs 12 residues. The CDR3 protein is CASGRETYEQYF. CDR3 DNA: TGTGCCAGCGGACGGGAGACCTACGAGCAGTACTTC.